The clone carrying this T cell receptor (beta chain) was seen only a few times. The antigen is unknown. These data originate in a study of beta chain features in type 1 diabetes. On the study more broadly: Healthy donors and patients showed comparable age, gender and cell yields.

Whole-study findings and limits: High TCR expression in some cells could lead to their over-representation in cDNA sequencing. TCRB CDR3s from Type 1 diabetes patients were moderately but significantly shorter in all four CD4+ subsets. The similarity of naive, central memory and Treg TCRB repertoires appeared greater among patients than among healthy donors.

Germline V lookup: CDR1 SGHTA, CDR2 FQGNSA. The V end was cut by 2 bases, the J end by 2 bases, with 15 bases between. The CDR3 is made up of 16 amino acids. Reverse transcribing all isolated RNA meant expressed TCRB transcripts were sequenced. Sequenced by immunoSEQ multiplex PCR; TCRdb stores in-frame clones only, minus some. This table has 500,000 to 850,000 clones, more than 13% appearing once. This chain joins TRBV7-2 and TRBJ1-1, with a weak D call TRBD1 (6 bases). The sample was naive CD4+ T cells from blood. The TCR comes from a man between 18 and 35 years old with type 1 diabetes. The DNA of the CDR3 is TGTGCCAGCAGCTTAATGCAGGGGCCAGTAAACACTGAAGCTTTCTTT. Translating gives CASSLMQGPVNTEAFF.